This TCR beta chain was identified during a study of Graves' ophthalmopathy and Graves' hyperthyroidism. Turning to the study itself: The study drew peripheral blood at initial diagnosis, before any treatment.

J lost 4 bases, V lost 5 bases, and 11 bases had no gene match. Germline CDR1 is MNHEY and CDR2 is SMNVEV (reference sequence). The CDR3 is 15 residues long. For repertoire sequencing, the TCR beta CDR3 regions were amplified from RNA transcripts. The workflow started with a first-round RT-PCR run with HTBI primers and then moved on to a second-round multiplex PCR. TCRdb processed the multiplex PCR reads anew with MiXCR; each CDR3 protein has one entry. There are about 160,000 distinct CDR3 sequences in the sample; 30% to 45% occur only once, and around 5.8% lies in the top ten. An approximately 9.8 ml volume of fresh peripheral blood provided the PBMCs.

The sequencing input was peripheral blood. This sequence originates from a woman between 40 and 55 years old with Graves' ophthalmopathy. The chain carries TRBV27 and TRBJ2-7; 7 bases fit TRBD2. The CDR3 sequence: CASSPVVGRFYEQYF. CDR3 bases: TGTGCCAGCAGTCCCGTGGTCGGGAGGTTTTACGAGCAGTACTTC.